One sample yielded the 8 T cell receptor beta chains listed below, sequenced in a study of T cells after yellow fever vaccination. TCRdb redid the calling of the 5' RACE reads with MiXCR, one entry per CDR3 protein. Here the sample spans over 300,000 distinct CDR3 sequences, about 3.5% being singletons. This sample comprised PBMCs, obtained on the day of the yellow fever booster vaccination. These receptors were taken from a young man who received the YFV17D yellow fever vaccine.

CDR3 nucleotide sequence: TGTGCCACCAGCGGACAGGGAAGCGATGGCTACACCTTC. This codes for CATSGQGSDGYTF. V and J are TRBV24-1 and TRBJ1-2, with 8 bases matching TRBD1. The germline gives CDR1 KGHDR, CDR2 SFDVKD. The CDR3 is 13 residues long. Losses at the gene ends were 7 bases for V and 6 bases for J; bases not matched to a gene: 6.

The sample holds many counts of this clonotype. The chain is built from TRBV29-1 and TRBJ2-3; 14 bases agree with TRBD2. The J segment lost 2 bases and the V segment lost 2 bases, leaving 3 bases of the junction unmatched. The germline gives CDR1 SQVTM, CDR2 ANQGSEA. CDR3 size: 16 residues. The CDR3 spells CSVEMGLAGDTDTQYF. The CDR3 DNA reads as TGCAGCGTTGAAATGGGACTAGCGGGGGACACAGATACGCAGTATTTT.

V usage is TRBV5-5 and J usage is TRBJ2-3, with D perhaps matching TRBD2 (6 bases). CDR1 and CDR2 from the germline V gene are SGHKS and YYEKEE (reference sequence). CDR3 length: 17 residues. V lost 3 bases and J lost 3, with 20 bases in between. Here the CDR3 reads CASSSHAPGRRTDTQYF. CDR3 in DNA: TGTGCCAGCAGCTCCCACGCCCCAGGGAGGAGGACAGATACGCAGTATTTT.

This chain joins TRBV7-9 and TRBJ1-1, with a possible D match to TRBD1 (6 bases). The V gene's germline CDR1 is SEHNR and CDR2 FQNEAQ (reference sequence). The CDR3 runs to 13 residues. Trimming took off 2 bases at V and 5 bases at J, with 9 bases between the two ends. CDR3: CASSLKGVTEAFF. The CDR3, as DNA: TGTGCCAGCAGCTTAAAGGGGGTGACTGAAGCTTTCTTT.

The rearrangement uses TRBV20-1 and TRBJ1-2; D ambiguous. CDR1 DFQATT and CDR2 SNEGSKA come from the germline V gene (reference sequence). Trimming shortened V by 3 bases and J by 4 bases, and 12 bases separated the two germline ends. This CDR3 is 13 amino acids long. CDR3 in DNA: TGCAGTGCTAGTGACCTTACTGCCTATGGCTACACCTTC. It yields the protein CSASDLTAYGYTF.

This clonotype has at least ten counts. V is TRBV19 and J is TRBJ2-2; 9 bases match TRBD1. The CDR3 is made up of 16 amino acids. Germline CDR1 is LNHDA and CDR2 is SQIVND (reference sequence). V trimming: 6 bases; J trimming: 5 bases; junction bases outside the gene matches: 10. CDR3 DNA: TGTGCCAGTAGCCAGGGAGGACAGGGGATGACCGGGGAGCTGTTTTTT. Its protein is CASSQGGQGMTGELFF.

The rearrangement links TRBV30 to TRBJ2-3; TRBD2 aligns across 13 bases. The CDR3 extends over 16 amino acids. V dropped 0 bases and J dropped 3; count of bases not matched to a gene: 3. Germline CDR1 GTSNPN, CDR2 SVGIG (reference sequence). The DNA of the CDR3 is TGTGCCTGGAGTGTACCGACTAGCGGGGGGACAGATACGCAGTATTTT. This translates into CAWSVPTSGGTDTQYF. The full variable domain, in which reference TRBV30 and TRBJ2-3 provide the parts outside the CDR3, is SQTIHQWPATLVQPVGSPLSLECTVEGTSNPNLYWYRQAAGRGLQLLFYSVGIGQISSEVPQNLSASRPQDRQFILSSKKLLLSDSGFYLCAWSVPTSGGTDTQYFGPGTRLTVL.

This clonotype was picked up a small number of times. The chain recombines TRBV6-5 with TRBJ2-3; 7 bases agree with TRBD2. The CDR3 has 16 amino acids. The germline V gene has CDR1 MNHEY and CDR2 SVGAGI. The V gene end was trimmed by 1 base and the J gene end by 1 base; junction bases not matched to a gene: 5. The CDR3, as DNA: TGTGCCAGCAGTTACTGGGGACGGGGGGGCACAGATACGCAGTATTTT. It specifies CASSYWGRGGTDTQYF.